Below are 27 T cell receptor beta chains sequenced from a single sample in a study of cytomegalovirus exposure and HLA in healthy donors. PCR used 60 Vbeta primers and 13 Jbeta primers. TCRdb's copy holds only in-frame clones and misses some; the assay was immunoSEQ multiplex PCR. The sample holds 150,000 to 200,000 clones; roughly 65% are singletons and the top ten take 3.5% to 5%. Sequencing was done on a sample of PBMCs. The receptor set was obtained from a woman between 18 and 29 years old in good health and CMV-seropositive.

This clone was seen more than once but under ten times. This chain joins TRBV11-2 and TRBJ1-5; 7 nucleotides align to TRBD1. V lost 2 bases and J lost 2; bases outside the gene matches: 3. This CDR3 contains 15 residues. The germline V gene has CDR1 SGHAT and CDR2 FQNNGV. The CDR3 DNA follows: TGTGCCAGCAGCTTATCAGGGGGTGGCAATCAGCCCCAGCATTTT. Protein: CASSLSGGGNQPQHF.

The chain combines TRBV27 with TRBJ2-7, with TRBD2 as a possible D gene (6 bases). V was clipped by 4 bases and J by 0 bases, with 13 bases between them. Germline-derived CDR1 and CDR2 are MNHEY and SMNVEV (reference sequence). CDR3 length: 15 residues. CDR3 loop: CASSSISGSSYEQYF. The CDR3 nucleotides read TGTGCCAGCAGTTCCATTAGCGGCAGCTCCTACGAGCAGTACTTC.

This clone showed up just once. This chain joins TRBV7-9 and TRBJ2-7; D call uncertain. Germline values: CDR1 SEHNR, CDR2 FQNEAQ (reference sequence). Trimming stripped 3 bases from V and 2 bases from J, with 5 bases between. CDR3 length: 12 amino acids. In nucleotides, the CDR3 is TGTGCCAGCAGCTTCGAGGCCTACGAGCAGTACTTC. Translating gives CASSFEAYEQYF.

CDR3 bases: TGTGCCAGCAGCTTACCCGGGACAGGGGGTGTAAGTTCACCCCTCCACTTT. This translates into CASSLPGTGGVSSPLHF. This sequence joins TRBV11-2 and TRBJ1-6; 11 bases match TRBD1. The V gene's germline CDR1 is SGHAT and CDR2 FQNNGV. The CDR3 length is 17 residues. V trimming: 2 bases; J trimming: 9 bases; junction bases outside the gene matches: 9.

This clone was seen a handful of times. The chain couples TRBV6-5 to TRBJ2-7; tentatively, D is TRBD2 (5 bases). The V gene lost 0 bases and the J gene lost 9 bases, with 12 bases spanning the gap. CDR1 is MNHEY and CDR2 is SVGAGI in the germline V gene. CDR3 size: 13 residues. The CDR3 DNA is TGTGCCAGCAGTTACTCGGACGGTGAGGGGCAGTACTTC. It translates to CASSYSDGEGQYF.

This clone has just one count. The rearrangement links TRBV19 to TRBJ1-1; D ambiguous. The germline gives CDR1 LNHDA, CDR2 SQIVND (reference sequence). The CDR3 is 13 residues long. Trimming took off 3 bases at V and 0 bases at J, with 5 bases between the two ends. The CDR3 DNA reads as TGTGCCAGTAGTATGGGCATGAACACTGAAGCTTTCTTT. It translates to CASSMGMNTEAFF.

The chain joins TRBV7-9 to TRBJ1-6; 8 bases fit TRBD1. J gave up 9 bases and V 2 bases, and 9 bases lay outside the gene matches. Germline CDR1 reads SEHNR; CDR2 reads FQNEAQ (reference sequence). The CDR3 totals 16 residues. The DNA of the CDR3 is TGTGCCAGCAGCTTAATCCAGGAGACAGGGGTTTCACCCCTCCACTTT. As protein: CASSLIQETGVSPLHF.

The J gene is TRBJ1-3, the V gene TRBV9; D is ambiguous. The CDR3 is 16 residues long. Germline CDR1 reads SGDLS; CDR2 reads YYNGEE. Trimming removed 0 bases at V and 2 bases at J, with 12 bases between. The CDR3 region is CASSVVHSGAGNTIYF. CDR3 nucleotides: TGTGCCAGCAGCGTAGTCCATAGTGGTGCTGGAAACACCATATATTTT.

The rearrangement links TRBV7-2 to TRBJ2-5, with D uncertain. V was trimmed by 1 base and J by 5 bases, leaving 8 bases between them. This CDR3 spans 13 amino acids. Germline values: CDR1 SGHTA, CDR2 FQGNSA. For the CDR3, the DNA is TGTGCCAGCAGCTTAGTCTCCAGGGAGACCCAGTACTTC. Translating it yields CASSLVSRETQYF.

The chain links TRBV5-1 to TRBJ1-1, with a tentative D call TRBD1 (5 bases). Germline CDR1 reads SGHRS; CDR2 reads YFSETQ. The CDR3 sequence is 15 residues long. Trimming stripped 3 bases from V and 3 bases from J, with 15 bases between. For the CDR3, the DNA is TGCGCCAGCAGCTCGGGGTGGGGGGGGGACACTGAAGCTTTCTTT. Its protein is CASSSGWGGDTEAFF.

The V call is TRBV15, the J call TRBJ1-1; 8 positions match TRBD1. This CDR3 is built from 15 residues. Germline V gene sequence: CDR1 LNHNV, CDR2 YYDKDF (reference sequence). The ends lost 3 bases at V and 4 bases at J; junction bases unmatched: 7. The CDR3 sequence is CATSSRRTGLTEAFF. The CDR3 nucleotides are TGTGCCACCAGCAGCCGGAGGACAGGGCTCACTGAAGCTTTCTTT. Together with reference TRBV15 and TRBJ1-1, the CDR3 gives the full variable domain: DAMVIQNPRYQVTQFGKPVTLSCSQTLNHNVMYWYQQKSSQAPKLLFHYYDKDFNNEADTPDNFQSRRPNTSFCFLDIRSPGLGDTAMYLCATSSRRTGLTEAFFGQGTRLTVV.

V and J are TRBV7-2 and TRBJ1-3, with D possibly matching TRBD1 (6 bases). Between the trimmed V and J ends, which lost 1 base and 1 base, there was a span of 8 bases. This CDR3 spans 15 amino acids. Germline loops: CDR1 SGHTA, CDR2 FQGNSA. The CDR3 nucleotides read TGTGCCAGCAGCTTAGGGGGGCGATCTGGAAACACCATATATTTT. It is translated as CASSLGGRSGNTIYF.

This clone was seen more than once but under ten times. This chain links TRBV14 with TRBJ2-1; possibly TRBD1 for D (6 bases). CDR1 SGHDN and CDR2 FVKESK come from the germline V gene. The CDR3 is 16 residues long. V was pared by 4 bases and J by 2 bases, with 15 bases between. The CDR3 reads CASSRPQGSTYNEQFF. DNA of the CDR3: TGTGCCAGCAGCCGACCACAGGGATCCACCTACAATGAGCAGTTCTTC.

V and J are TRBV7-6 and TRBJ1-1, with D possibly TRBD1 on 6 matching bases. Germline CDR1 and CDR2: SGHVS and FNYEAQ. CDR3 length equals 16 residues. V lost 2 bases and J 1 base, leaving 14 bases between the germline ends. CDR3 sequence reads: CASSLFNRESNTEAFF. The CDR3 nucleotides are TGTGCCAGCAGCTTATTCAACAGGGAGTCGAACACTGAAGCTTTCTTT.

The chain has TRBV11-2 and TRBJ1-2; 12 bases agree with TRBD1. The germline gives CDR1 SGHAT, CDR2 FQNNGV. The CDR3 runs 17 residues. Trimming removed 0 bases from V and 8 bases from J; junction bases left unmatched: 10. The CDR3 DNA reads TGTGCCAGCAGCTTAGATGGCCGGGACAGGGGGCTTGCGGGCTACACCTTC. It encodes CASSLDGRDRGLAGYTF.

This clone was seen more than once but under ten times. The chain recombines TRBV30 with TRBJ1-5; no clear D. From germline, CDR1 is GTSNPN and CDR2 SVGIG (reference sequence). Trimming took 1 base from V and 7 from J, leaving 8 bases between them. The CDR3 runs 12 residues. In nucleotides, the CDR3 is TGTGCCTGGAGTGGGGGAGACCAGCCCCAGCATTTT. It translates to CAWSGGDQPQHF.

This clone was picked up one time. The CDR3 is CASSIGQTEAFF. The CDR3 coding sequence is TGTGCCAGTAGTATAGGTCAGACTGAAGCTTTCTTT. The chain joins TRBV19 to TRBJ1-1; D gene unclear. CDR1 LNHDA and CDR2 SQIVND come from the germline V gene (reference sequence). The CDR3 spans 12 residues. Trimming cost V 1 base and J 5 bases, with 5 bases left between them.

The chain has TRBV5-1 and TRBJ1-1, with D possibly matching TRBD1 (5 bases). CDR1 is SGHRS, CDR2 YFSETQ, per germline. The V end lost 0 bases, the J end lost 1 base, and 10 bases lay between the germline ends. The CDR3 is 15 residues long. The CDR3 reads CASSLEQQANTEAFF. In DNA, the CDR3 is TGCGCCAGCAGCTTGGAGCAACAGGCGAACACTGAAGCTTTCTTT.

This clone was recorded a few times. The chain joins TRBV5-4 to TRBJ2-7; TRBD1 is a possible D gene (5 bases). The CDR3 has 15 amino acids. Looked up from germline, CDR1 is SGHNT and CDR2 is YYREEE (reference sequence). V was shortened by 3 bases and J by 3 bases, with 16 bases between the two germline ends. The CDR3 loop is CASSSDSPSVYEQYF. The CDR3 nucleotides are TGTGCCAGCAGCTCCGACAGTCCTTCAGTCTACGAGCAGTACTTC.

The rearrangement uses TRBV4-2 and TRBJ2-4, with D perhaps matching TRBD2 (7 bases). The CDR3 contains 16 residues. Per the germline V gene, CDR1 is LGHNA and CDR2 is YNFKEQ. V was trimmed by 1 base and J by 11 bases, leaving 21 bases between them. The CDR3: CASSQAGGLGFFVQYF. The CDR3 DNA follows: TGTGCCAGCAGCCAAGCGGGGGGCCTAGGTTTTTTTGTTCAGTACTTC.

The gene calls are TRBV11-2 and TRBJ2-1, with D uncertain. The ends were cut back, 2 bases at V and 7 bases at J, with 12 bases in the middle. Looked up from germline, CDR1 is SGHAT and CDR2 is FQNNGV. CDR3 length equals 14 residues. The CDR3 DNA reads as TGTGCCAGCAGCTTAACCGGGTTTAGGAATGAGCAGTTCTTC. Residues: CASSLTGFRNEQFF.

This clone has more than one count but fewer than ten. The CDR3 DNA sequence: TGTGCCAGCAGCCTGCGGCGGATGAACACTGAAGCTTTCTTT. Translation gives CASSLRRMNTEAFF. The chain employs TRBV7-9 and TRBJ1-1, with no clear D. CDR1 is SEHNR and CDR2 is FQNEAQ in the germline V gene (reference sequence). Trimming pared 5 bases from V and 0 bases from J, leaving 10 bases between. There are 14 residues in the CDR3.

The V and J genes are TRBV7-8 and TRBJ1-5, with D perhaps TRBD1 (6 bases). This CDR3 is built from 14 residues. Germline V gives CDR1 SGHVS, CDR2 FQNEAQ. Trimming stripped 8 bases from V and 2 bases from J, with 13 bases between. The CDR3 loop is CASSGVDGNQPQHF. DNA of the CDR3: TGTGCCAGCTCAGGGGTTGACGGCAATCAGCCCCAGCATTTT.

The V call is TRBV15, the J call TRBJ2-3; TRBD2 agrees at 11 bases. The trim removed 4 bases at V and 1 base at J, leaving 4 bases unmatched. The CDR3 has 16 residues. From germline, CDR1 is LNHNV and CDR2 YYDKDF (reference sequence). The CDR3 sequence is CATSKPGLAGTDTQYF. The CDR3, as DNA: TGTGCCACCAGCAAACCGGGACTAGCGGGCACAGATACGCAGTATTTT. Filled out from reference TRBV15 and TRBJ2-3, the complete variable domain reads DAMVIQNPRYQVTQFGKPVTLSCSQTLNHNVMYWYQQKSSQAPKLLFHYYDKDFNNEADTPDNFQSRRPNTSFCFLDIRSPGLGDTAMYLCATSKPGLAGTDTQYFGPGTRLTVL.

The chain uses TRBV2 and TRBJ1-3; TRBD1 matches at 8 bases. V gave up 3 bases and J gave up 4 bases; unmatched junction bases: 14. This CDR3 has 18 residues. Per germline, CDR1 SNHLY and CDR2 FYNNEI. The CDR3 here is CASSDLMADRVGGNTIYF. As DNA, the CDR3 is TGTGCCAGCAGTGATTTAATGGCGGACAGGGTGGGAGGAAACACCATATATTTT.

The chain couples TRBV28 to TRBJ2-7; D might be TRBD1 (6 bases). This CDR3 is 15 amino acids long. The germline V and J ends were trimmed by 4 bases and 0 bases, with 13 bases remaining between them. Per the germline V gene, CDR1 is MDHEN and CDR2 is SYDVKM. In nucleotides, the CDR3 is TGTGCCAGCAGTTCAATACGACAGGTCTCCTACGAGCAGTACTTC. Amino acids: CASSSIRQVSYEQYF.

V is TRBV29-1 and J is TRBJ2-3; 8 positions match TRBD1. CDR1 SQVTM and CDR2 ANQGSEA come from the germline V gene. With V trimmed by 7 bases and J by 5 bases, 11 bases remained unmatched. There are 14 residues in the CDR3. The CDR3 reads CSASQGAFGDTQYF. The CDR3 DNA reads TGCAGCGCTTCGCAGGGGGCCTTTGGAGATACGCAGTATTTT.